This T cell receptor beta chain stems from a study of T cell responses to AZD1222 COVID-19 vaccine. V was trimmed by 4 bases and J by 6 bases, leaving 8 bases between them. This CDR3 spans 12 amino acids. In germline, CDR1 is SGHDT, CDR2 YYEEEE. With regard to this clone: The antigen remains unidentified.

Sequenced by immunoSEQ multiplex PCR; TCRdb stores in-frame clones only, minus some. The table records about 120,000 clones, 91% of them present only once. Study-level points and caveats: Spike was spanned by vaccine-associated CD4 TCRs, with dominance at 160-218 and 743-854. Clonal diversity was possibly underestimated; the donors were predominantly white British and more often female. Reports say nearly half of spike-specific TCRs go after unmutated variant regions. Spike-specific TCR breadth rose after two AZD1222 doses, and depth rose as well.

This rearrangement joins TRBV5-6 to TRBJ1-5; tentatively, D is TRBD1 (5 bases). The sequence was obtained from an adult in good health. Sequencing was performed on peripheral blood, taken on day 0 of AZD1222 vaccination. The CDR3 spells CASSQGAQPQHF. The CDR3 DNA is TGTGCCAGCAGCCAGGGTGCTCAGCCCCAGCATTTT.